What follows is one T cell receptor beta chain and its context. The data were taken from a study of cytomegalovirus exposure and HLA in healthy donors. The study ran its PCR with 60 Vbeta and 13 Jbeta primers. This table comes from immunoSEQ multiplex PCR, and its TCRdb copy is limited to in-frame clones, with some not included. The data contain 110,000 to 150,000 clones, around 79% of them singletons. From germline, CDR1 is SQVTM and CDR2 ANQGSEA. This CDR3 region has 16 residues. The ends lost 6 bases at V and 11 bases at J; junction bases unmatched: 23. The clonotype originates from a woman aged 25 to 39 in good health and CMV-seronegative. Sequencing used PBMCs. The chain employs TRBV29-1 and TRBJ2-3; 7 nucleotides match TRBD1. This CDR3 is CSVGTKSGQIVPRQYF. In nucleotides, the CDR3 is TGCAGCGTCGGGACGAAATCGGGACAGATAGTCCCTCGGCAGTATTTT.